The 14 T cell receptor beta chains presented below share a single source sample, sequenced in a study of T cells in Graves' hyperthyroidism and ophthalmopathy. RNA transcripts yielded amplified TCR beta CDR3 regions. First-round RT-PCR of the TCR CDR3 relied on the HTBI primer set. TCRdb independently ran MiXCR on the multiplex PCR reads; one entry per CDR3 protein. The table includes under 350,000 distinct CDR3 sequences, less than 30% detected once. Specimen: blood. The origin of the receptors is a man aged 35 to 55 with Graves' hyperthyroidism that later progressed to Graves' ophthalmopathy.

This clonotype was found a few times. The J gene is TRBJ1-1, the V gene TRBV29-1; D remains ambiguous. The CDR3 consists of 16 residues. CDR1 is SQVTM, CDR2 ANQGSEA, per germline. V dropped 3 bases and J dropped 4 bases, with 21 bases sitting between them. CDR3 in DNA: TGCAGCGTTGAGGGATTGGCCCCCGAGGGAGGCACTGAAGCTTTCTTT. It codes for CSVEGLAPEGGTEAFF.

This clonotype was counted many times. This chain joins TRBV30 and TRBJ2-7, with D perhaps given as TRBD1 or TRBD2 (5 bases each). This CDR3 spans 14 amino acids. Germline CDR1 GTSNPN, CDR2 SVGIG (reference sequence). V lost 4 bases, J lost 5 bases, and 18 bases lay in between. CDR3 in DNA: TGTGCCTGGACCTACTGGGGGTCAGGGAACGAGCAGTACTTC. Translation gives CAWTYWGSGNEQYF.

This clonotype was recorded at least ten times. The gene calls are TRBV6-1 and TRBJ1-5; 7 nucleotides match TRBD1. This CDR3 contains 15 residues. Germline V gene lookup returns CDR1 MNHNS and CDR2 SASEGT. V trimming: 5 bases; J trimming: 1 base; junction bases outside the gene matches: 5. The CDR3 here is CASSRKGQSNQPQHF. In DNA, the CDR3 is TGTGCCAGCAGTCGAAAGGGACAGAGCAATCAGCCCCAGCATTTT.

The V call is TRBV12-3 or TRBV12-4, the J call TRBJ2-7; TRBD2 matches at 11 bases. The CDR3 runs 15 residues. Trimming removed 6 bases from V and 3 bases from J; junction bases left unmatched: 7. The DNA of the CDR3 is TGTGCCAGCAGCTTACGTAGCGGGAGGGGCTACGAGCAGTACTTC. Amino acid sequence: CASSLRSGRGYEQYF.

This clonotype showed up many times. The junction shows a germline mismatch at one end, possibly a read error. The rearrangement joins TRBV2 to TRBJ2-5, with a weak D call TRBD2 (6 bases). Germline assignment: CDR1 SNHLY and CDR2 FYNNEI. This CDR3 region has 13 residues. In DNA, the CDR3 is TGTGCCAACAGTGAAACACTGGGGGGGACCCAGTACTTC. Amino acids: CANSETLGGTQYF.

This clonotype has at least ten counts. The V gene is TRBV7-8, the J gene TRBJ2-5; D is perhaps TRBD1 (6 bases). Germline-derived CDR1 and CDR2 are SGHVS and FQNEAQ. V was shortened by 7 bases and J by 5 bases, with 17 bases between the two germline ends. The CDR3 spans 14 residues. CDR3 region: CASTPEEQGETQYF. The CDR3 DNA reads TGTGCCAGCACCCCTGAGGAGCAGGGGGAGACCCAGTACTTC.

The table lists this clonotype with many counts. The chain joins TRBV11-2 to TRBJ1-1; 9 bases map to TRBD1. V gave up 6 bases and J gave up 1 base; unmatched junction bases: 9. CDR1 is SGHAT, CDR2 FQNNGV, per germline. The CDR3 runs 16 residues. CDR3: CASRLQGATGNTEAFF. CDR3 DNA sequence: TGTGCCAGCAGACTACAGGGGGCGACAGGGAACACTGAAGCTTTCTTT.

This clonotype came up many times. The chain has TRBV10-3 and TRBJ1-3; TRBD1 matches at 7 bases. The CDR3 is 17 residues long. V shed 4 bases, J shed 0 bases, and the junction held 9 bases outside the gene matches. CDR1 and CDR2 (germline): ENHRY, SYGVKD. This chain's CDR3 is CAISAWDRRNSGNTIYF. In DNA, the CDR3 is TGTGCCATCAGTGCCTGGGACAGAAGAAACTCTGGAAACACCATATATTTT.

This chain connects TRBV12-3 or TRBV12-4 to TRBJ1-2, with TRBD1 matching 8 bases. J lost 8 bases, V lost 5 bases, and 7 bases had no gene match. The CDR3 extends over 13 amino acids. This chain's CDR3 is CASSPTGGWGYTF. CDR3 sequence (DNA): TGTGCCAGCAGTCCTACAGGGGGGTGGGGCTACACCTTC.

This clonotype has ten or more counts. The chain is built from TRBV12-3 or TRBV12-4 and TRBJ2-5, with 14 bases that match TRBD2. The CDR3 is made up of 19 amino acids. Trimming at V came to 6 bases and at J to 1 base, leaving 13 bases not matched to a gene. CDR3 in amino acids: CASSPGTSGSGELQETQYF. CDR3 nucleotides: TGTGCCAGCAGCCCAGGGACTAGCGGGAGTGGGGAACTCCAAGAGACCCAGTACTTC.

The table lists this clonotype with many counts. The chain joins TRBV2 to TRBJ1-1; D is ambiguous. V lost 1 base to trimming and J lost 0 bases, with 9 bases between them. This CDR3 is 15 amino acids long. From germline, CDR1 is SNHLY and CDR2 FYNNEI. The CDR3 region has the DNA TGTGCCAGCAGTGAAGGGCGGACCATGAACACTGAAGCTTTCTTT. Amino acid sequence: CASSEGRTMNTEAFF.

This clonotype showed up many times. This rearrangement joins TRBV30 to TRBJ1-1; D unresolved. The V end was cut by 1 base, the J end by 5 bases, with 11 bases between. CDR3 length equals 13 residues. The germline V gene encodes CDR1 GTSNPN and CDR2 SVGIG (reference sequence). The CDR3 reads CAWSEGSYTEAFF. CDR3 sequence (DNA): TGTGCCTGGAGTGAGGGATCGTATACTGAAGCTTTCTTT.

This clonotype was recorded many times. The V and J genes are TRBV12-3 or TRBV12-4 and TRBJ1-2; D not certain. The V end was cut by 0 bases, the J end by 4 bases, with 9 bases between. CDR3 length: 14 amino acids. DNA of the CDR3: TGTGCCAGCAGTTTAGCGGAGACGGTCTATGGCTACACCTTC. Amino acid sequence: CASSLAETVYGYTF.

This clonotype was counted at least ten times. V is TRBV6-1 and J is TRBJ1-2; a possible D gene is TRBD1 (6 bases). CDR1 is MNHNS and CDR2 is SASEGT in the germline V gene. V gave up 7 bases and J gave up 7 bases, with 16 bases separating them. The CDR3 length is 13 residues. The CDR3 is CASNAGGGGGYTF. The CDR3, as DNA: TGTGCCAGCAATGCGGGGGGCGGAGGTGGCTACACCTTC.